A single sample gave rise to the 13 T cell receptor beta chains below, sequenced in a study of T-cell reconstitution after alpha-beta-depleted transplantation in children. It was with unique molecular identifiers that the TCRbeta library was prepared. TCRdb re-derived calls from the PCR reads in MiXCR, one entry per CDR3 protein. Here the sample spans around 600,000 distinct CDR3 sequences, more than 9% being singletons. Material: PBMCs from the stem cell graft donor, obtained from the stem cell graft. Receptors originate from a human donor who donated a stem cell graft to a child with acute myeloid leukemia.

In its sample, this clonotype was seen many times. The chain employs TRBV28 and TRBJ2-5; the D is unclear. The CDR3 spans 16 residues. CDR1 MDHEN and CDR2 SYDVKM come from the germline V gene. V was pared by 4 bases and J by 2 bases, with 17 bases between. This CDR3 reads CASSSQTPNLQETQYF. Here the CDR3 DNA reads TGTGCCAGCAGTTCGCAGACACCCAACTTACAAGAGACCCAGTACTTC.

In this sample, this clonotype turned up a few times. The gene calls are TRBV6-5 and TRBJ1-5, with D possibly being TRBD1 (5 bases). Germline loops: CDR1 MNHEY, CDR2 SVGAGI. V lost 2 bases and J 3 bases, leaving 14 bases between the germline ends. The CDR3 has 16 residues. CDR3 DNA: TGTGCCAGCAGTTACCCCCGGGACGGAAACAATCAGCCCCAGCATTTT. Translating it yields CASSYPRDGNNQPQHF.

As to this clonotype: A much more abundant neighbour one base away suggests this may be a read error. The chain uses TRBV27 and TRBJ2-7, with 7 bases lining up with TRBD1. V lost 2 bases, J lost 2 bases, and 3 bases stayed unmatched. Germline-derived CDR1 and CDR2 are MNHEY and SMNVEV (reference sequence). The CDR3 totals 14 residues. The CDR3 sequence: CASSLGDSTYEQYF. CDR3 in DNA: TGTGCCAGCAGTTTAGGGGACAGCACCTACGAGCAGTACTTC.

This clonotype was detected a few times. V is TRBV7-9 and J is TRBJ2-3; no definite D call. CDR1 and CDR2 (germline): SEHNR, FQNEAQ (reference sequence). Trimming cost V 5 bases and J 1 base, with 10 bases left between them. The CDR3 has 14 amino acids. The CDR3 reads CASSGYTGTDTQYF. CDR3 DNA: TGTGCCAGCAGCGGATACACAGGCACAGATACGCAGTATTTT.

V gene TRBV29-1 combines with J gene TRBJ2-6, with TRBD1 matching over 10 bases. Germline values: CDR1 SQVTM, CDR2 ANQGSEA. This CDR3 region has 15 residues. With 4 bases clipped from V and 2 bases from J, the junction kept 2 bases outside the gene matches. The CDR3 sequence is CSVVGTGAGANVLTF. The CDR3 bases are TGCAGCGTTGTGGGGACAGGGGCTGGGGCCAACGTCCTGACTTTC.

This chain uses TRBV12-3 or TRBV12-4 with TRBJ2-7; either TRBD1 or TRBD2 may fit D (5 bases each). The V and J ends lost 5 bases and 7 bases respectively, with 18 bases between them. This CDR3 region has 14 residues. The CDR3 reads CASSQGTPTGEQYF. In DNA, the CDR3 is TGTGCCAGCAGTCAAGGGACGCCGACCGGGGAGCAGTACTTC.

The genes are TRBV29-1 and TRBJ2-3, with D possibly TRBD1 on 6 matching bases. The V gene lost 4 bases and the J gene lost 4 bases, with 9 bases spanning the gap. The CDR3 sequence is 12 residues long. Germline assignment: CDR1 SQVTM and CDR2 ANQGSEA. This CDR3 is CSVAQGSDTQYF. CDR3 bases: TGCAGCGTTGCACAGGGATCAGATACGCAGTATTTT.

The V call is TRBV20-1, the J call TRBJ2-1; D gene unclear. Germline V gene sequence: CDR1 DFQATT, CDR2 SNEGSKA (reference sequence). CDR3 size: 11 residues. This CDR3 reads CTPGGVNEQFF. Written as DNA, the CDR3 is TGCACCCCTGGCGGTGTCAATGAGCAGTTCTTC.

This clonotype was recorded at least ten times. This chain links TRBV29-1 with TRBJ2-2, with 7 bases that match TRBD2. With 7 bases clipped from V and 5 bases from J, the junction kept 10 bases outside the gene matches. The CDR3 is made up of 14 amino acids. The germline CDR1 and CDR2 sequences are SQVTM and ANQGSEA. The DNA for the CDR3 is TGCAGCGCTGCGGGCGGGAGCGGAACCGGGGAGCTGTTTTTT. It is translated as CSAAGGSGTGELFF.

This clonotype turned up a few times. The chain combines TRBV11-1 with TRBJ2-2; 8 bases line up with TRBD1. The V and J ends lost 5 bases and 6 bases, in that order; junction bases with no gene match: 11. Per germline, CDR1 SGHAT and CDR2 FQDESV (reference sequence). The CDR3 is made up of 16 amino acids. The CDR3 is CASSRAGGEVPGELFF. In DNA form, the CDR3 reads TGTGCCAGCAGCCGAGCAGGGGGCGAGGTTCCCGGGGAGCTGTTTTTT.

This clonotype was detected ten times or more. The gene calls are TRBV4-2 and TRBJ2-3; 11 positions match TRBD1. Germline lookup yields CDR1 LGHNA and CDR2 YNFKEQ. This CDR3 contains 17 residues. J lost 2 bases, V lost 4 bases, and 8 bases had no gene match. The CDR3 loop reads CASSLLGGQGATDTQYF. Here the CDR3 DNA reads TGTGCCAGCAGCCTCCTTGGAGGACAGGGGGCCACAGATACGCAGTATTTT.

This clonotype was seen repeatedly, ten times or more. The chain employs TRBV24-1 and TRBJ2-1; 11 bases match TRBD2. V was pared by 5 bases and J by 6 bases, with 5 bases of the junction left unmatched. CDR1 KGHDR and CDR2 SFDVKD come from the germline V gene. The CDR3 extends over 15 amino acids. The CDR3 coding sequence is TGTGCCACCAGTGCGCCAACTAGCGGGAGCAATGAGCAGTTCTTC. Encoded protein: CATSAPTSGSNEQFF.

This clonotype showed up just a few times. This chain uses TRBV30 with TRBJ1-2; no clear D gene. Trimming cost V 3 bases and J 7 bases, with 15 bases left between them. The CDR3 is made up of 13 amino acids. The germline V gene encodes CDR1 GTSNPN and CDR2 SVGIG (reference sequence). In DNA form, the CDR3 reads TGTGCCTGGAGGTTGAAGGGTTCGGGTGGCTACACCTTC. It specifies CAWRLKGSGGYTF.